The rows below give T cell receptor beta chains drawn from one sample of a study of shared clonotypes between healthy human individuals. Clones were sequenced by immunoSEQ multiplex PCR, and TCRdb holds only the in-frame ones, with some missing. The sample carries more than 400,000 clones, around 95% recorded once. The sample taken for sequencing was naive CD4+ T cells sorted from blood. The receptor set was obtained from a woman in her twenties or thirties in good health. The CDR3 runs from the conserved cysteine through the conserved F or W. Only some rows state a clone size, as once, few, many or a class for expanded clones.

v_call	clone_size	j_call	cdr3_aa
TRBV19	-	TRBJ2-6	CASRTSGANVLTF
TRBV6-6	-	TRBJ2-7	CASSSHYEQYF
TRBV2	-	TRBJ2-7	CASKGRREGYEQYF
TRBV30	-	TRBJ2-1	CAWSVLEGGEQFF
TRBV10-3	-	TRBJ1-1	CAISAPGRMNTEAFF
TRBV28	-	TRBJ2-3	CASSPLREANTDTQYF
TRBV10-1	-	TRBJ2-7	CASRAERDFPLPYEQYF
TRBV19	-	TRBJ2-4	CASTNQPALGKNIQYF
TRBV2	-	TRBJ1-1	CASIQGRGETEAFF
TRBV4-1	-	TRBJ1-3	CASSRGTASGNTIYF
TRBV19	-	TRBJ2-1	CASRTAGTSAYNEQFF
TRBV5-4	once	TRBJ2-5	CASSLVTGETQYF
TRBV30	-	TRBJ2-5	CAWSEEGGLWPQAKETQYF
TRBV25-1	-	TRBJ1-4	CASSDTRGASNEKLFF
TRBV5-6	-	TRBJ1-2	CASSPRDRSYGYTF
TRBV6-5	-	TRBJ2-7	CASSTTLVAYEQYF
TRBV6-1	-	TRBJ2-1	CASSVPGHRNEQFF
TRBV6-5	-	TRBJ1-1	CASRSGVFGTEAFF
TRBV6-5	-	TRBJ1-2	CASSRDRQANYGYTF
TRBV6-5	-	TRBJ1-1	CASRTPGQGQPEAFF
TRBV9	-	TRBJ2-7	CASSVALGGEQYF
TRBV10-3	once	TRBJ2-5	CAISELSDKETQYF
TRBV5-4	-	TRBJ2-6	CASSWGRNSGANVLTF
TRBV9	-	TRBJ1-5	CASSANRDSNQPQHF
TRBV21-1	-	TRBJ2-5	CASSHRRTNVQETQYF
TRBV5-3	-	TRBJ1-2	CARSFGLIYGYTF